The entry below gives a single TCR beta chain sequence along with its context. The CDR3 sequence is 15 residues long. Germline CDR1 is SGDLS and CDR2 is YYNGEE. V was clipped by 4 bases and J by 1 base, with 14 bases between them. Measured with immunoSEQ multiplex PCR; TCRdb has only the in-frame clones, and not every one. The sample records roughly 400,000 clones, around nine tenths being singletons. The sample comes from a study of blood T cell repertoires in COVID-19. Sample: PBMCs or T cells enriched from blood (not recorded which). The chain combines TRBV9 with TRBJ1-1; tentative D call: TRBD1 (5 bases). The TCR originated in a woman aged 18-29 years who had been exposed to COVID-19. The CDR3 nucleotides are TGTGCCAGCAGCCCCCGAGGAGGGGCGAACACTGAAGCTTTCTTT. It specifies CASSPRGGANTEAFF.